Below, one T cell receptor (beta chain) is given with its context. Under the authors' procedure: Reference gene primer amplification gave estimated nucleated cell counts. Profiling relied on immunoSEQ multiplex PCR, and the TCRdb table lists in-frame clones only, not all of them. Clonal size and the V and J genes are those of that table, whereas D and trimming came from the DNA. The sample records some 350,000 clones, around 87% being singletons. The data are from a study of blood T cell repertoires in COVID-19. Germline V CDR1 and CDR2: SGDLS, YYNGEE. Deletions cut 6 bases from V and 8 bases from J, with 14 bases between. This CDR3 region has 12 residues.

The genes are TRBV9 and TRBJ1-1, with a possible D match to TRBD1 (5 bases). Sequenced material: PBMCs or T cells enriched from blood (not recorded which). This TCR was sampled from a woman under 40 who had recovered from COVID-19. DNA for the CDR3: TGTGCCAGCAAACAAGTACAGGCGGAAGCTTTCTTT. Its translation: CASKQVQAEAFF.